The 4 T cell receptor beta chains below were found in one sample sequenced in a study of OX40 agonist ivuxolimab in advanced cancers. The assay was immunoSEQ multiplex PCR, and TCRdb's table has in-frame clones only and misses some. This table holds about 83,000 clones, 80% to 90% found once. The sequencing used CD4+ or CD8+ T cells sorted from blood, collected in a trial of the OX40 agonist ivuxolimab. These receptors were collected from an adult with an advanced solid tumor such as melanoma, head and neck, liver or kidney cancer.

The CDR3 sequence: CASSYSIIARNTIYF. The CDR3, as DNA: TGTGCCAGCAGTTACTCGATTATTGCACGGAACACCATATATTTT. The chain carries TRBV6-5 and TRBJ1-3; D call uncertain. V shed 0 bases and J shed 7 bases, with 13 bases lying between them. This CDR3 contains 15 residues. CDR1 MNHEY and CDR2 SVGAGI come from the germline V gene.

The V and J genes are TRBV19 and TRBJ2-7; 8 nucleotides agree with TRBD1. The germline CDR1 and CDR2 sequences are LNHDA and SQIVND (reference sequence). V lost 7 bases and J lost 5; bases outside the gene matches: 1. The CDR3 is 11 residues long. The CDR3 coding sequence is TGTGCCAGTAAGACAGGGGACGAGCAGTACTTC. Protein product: CASKTGDEQYF.

The CDR3 is CASSFLDGYYGYTF. The CDR3 DNA reads TGTGCCAGCAGTTTTTTGGACGGTTACTATGGCTACACCTTC. V usage is TRBV27 and J usage is TRBJ1-2; no clear D. The CDR3 spans 14 residues. Germline lookup yields CDR1 MNHEY and CDR2 SMNVEV (reference sequence). Trimming cost V 3 bases and J 3 bases, with 11 bases left between them.

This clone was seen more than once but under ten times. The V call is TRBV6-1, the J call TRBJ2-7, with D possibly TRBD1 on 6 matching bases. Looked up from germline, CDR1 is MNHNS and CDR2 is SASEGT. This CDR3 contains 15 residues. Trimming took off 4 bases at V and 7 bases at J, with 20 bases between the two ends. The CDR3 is CASSVGVGPGDEQYF. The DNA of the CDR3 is TGTGCCAGCAGTGTGGGGGTAGGTCCAGGGGATGAGCAGTACTTC.